Given below is one T cell receptor (beta chain) in context. Its antigen is not identified. Trimming removed 9 bases from V and 5 bases from J; junction bases left unmatched: 11. CDR3 length equals 14 residues. Per germline, CDR1 LNHNV and CDR2 YYDKDF (reference sequence). The sample is drawn from a study of pediatric ulcerative colitis. Findings and limits, study-wide: No controls had the two rectal clonotypes shared by ulcerative colitis patients. Repertoires came from total lymphocyte DNA, so rare subsets like regulatory T cells may be missed.

Sequencing depth was up to 500,000 reads per sample. Clones were read by immunoSEQ multiplex PCR, and TCRdb kept only the in-frame ones, dropping some. The sample lists about 64,000 clones; less than 90% were seen once. The J gene is TRBJ2-5, the V gene TRBV15, with 8 bases that match TRBD2. The source is a boy aged 5-17 years with severe ulcerative colitis. Sequencing used blood. CDR3 sequence reads: CATSPGLGVETQYF. Here the CDR3 DNA reads TGTGCCACAAGCCCGGGACTAGGGGTTGAGACCCAGTACTTC.